The present T cell receptor beta chain was sequenced within a study of blood T cell repertoires in COVID-19. Study-level background: PBMCs, B-cell-depleted T cells, or T cells were the source of the cDNA or gDNA that made up the material.

The CDR3 length is 13 residues. Deletions cut 3 bases from V and 3 bases from J, with 8 bases between. Germline CDR1 is SGHTA and CDR2 is FQGNSA. This table comes from immunoSEQ multiplex PCR, and its TCRdb copy is limited to in-frame clones, with some not included. The sample yields 350,000 to 450,000 clones, about 88% seen once. V is TRBV7-2 and J is TRBJ1-2; D is possibly TRBD1 (5 bases). The material sequenced was PBMCs or T cells enriched from blood (not recorded which). The receptor was derived from a young woman who had been exposed to COVID-19. CDR3 sequence: CASSFGGDYGYTF. CDR3 DNA: TGTGCCAGCAGCTTCGGGGGAGACTATGGCTACACCTTC.